This T cell receptor beta chain was documented in a study of blood T cell repertoires in COVID-19. Germline V gene data show CDR1 as SEHNR and CDR2 as FQNEAQ (reference sequence). The CDR3 has 14 amino acids. V lost 0 bases, J lost 3 bases, and 2 bases stayed unmatched. Libraries were prepared by immunoSEQ multiplex PCR; TCRdb keeps only in-frame clonotypes and omits some of them. This sample has some 300,000 clones, with around 89% found just once. This TCR derives from a woman aged 55 to 70 in a cohort exposed to, infected with or recovered from COVID-19 (not recorded which). The V call is TRBV7-9, the J call TRBJ2-7; 7 positions agree with TRBD2. The sequenced sample consisted of PBMCs or T cells enriched from blood (not recorded which). CDR3 coding DNA: TGTGCCAGCAGCTTAGCAGGGACTATCTACGAGCAGTACTTC. It encodes CASSLAGTIYEQYF. Based on the CDR3 plus reference TRBV7-9 and TRBJ2-7, the full variable domain is DTGVSQNPRHKITKRGQNVTFRCDPISEHNRLYWYRQTLGQGPEFLTYFQNEAQLEKSRLLSDRFSAERPKGSFSTLEIQRTEQGDSAMYLCASSLAGTIYEQYFGPGTRLTVT.